This TCR beta chain was identified during a study of cytomegalovirus exposure and HLA in healthy donors. It was with 60 Vbeta and 13 Jbeta primers that the PCR ran. TCRdb keeps only in-frame clones here, not all; method: immunoSEQ multiplex PCR. Of around 180,000 clones listed, about four fifths are singletons. The CDR3 loop spans 17 amino acids. With 4 bases clipped from V and 5 bases from J, the junction kept 14 bases outside the gene matches. CDR1 is SGHRS, CDR2 YFSETQ, per germline. The TCR comes from a woman aged 45-59 years in good health and CMV-seronegative. The rearrangement links TRBV5-1 to TRBJ2-3; TRBD2 aligns across 9 bases. Input material: PBMCs. This chain's CDR3 is CASSALGGRAVGDTQYF. The CDR3 DNA reads TGCGCCAGCAGCGCCTTGGGCGGGAGGGCCGTCGGAGATACGCAGTATTTT.